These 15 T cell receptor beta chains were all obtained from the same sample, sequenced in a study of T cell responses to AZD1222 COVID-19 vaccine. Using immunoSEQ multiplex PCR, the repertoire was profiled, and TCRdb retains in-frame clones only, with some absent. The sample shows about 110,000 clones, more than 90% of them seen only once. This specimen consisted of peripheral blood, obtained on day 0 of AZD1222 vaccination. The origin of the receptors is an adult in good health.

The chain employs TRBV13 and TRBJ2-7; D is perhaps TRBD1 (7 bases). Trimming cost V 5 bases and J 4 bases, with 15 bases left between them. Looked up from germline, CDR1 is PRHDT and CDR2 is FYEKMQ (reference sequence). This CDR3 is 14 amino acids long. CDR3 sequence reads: CASSPQTGRYEQYF. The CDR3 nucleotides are TGTGCCAGCAGCCCCCAGACAGGGAGGTACGAGCAGTACTTC.

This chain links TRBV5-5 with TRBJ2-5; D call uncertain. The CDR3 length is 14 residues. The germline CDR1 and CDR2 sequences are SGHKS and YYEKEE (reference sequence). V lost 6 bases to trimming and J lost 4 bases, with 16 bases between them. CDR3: CASTLGQVIETQYF. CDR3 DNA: TGTGCCAGCACCCTCGGGCAAGTAATAGAGACCCAGTACTTC.

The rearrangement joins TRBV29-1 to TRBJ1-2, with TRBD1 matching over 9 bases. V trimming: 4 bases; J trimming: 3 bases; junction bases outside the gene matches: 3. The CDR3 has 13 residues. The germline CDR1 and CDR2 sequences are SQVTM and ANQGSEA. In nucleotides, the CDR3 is TGCAGCGTTGCACAGGGGGCCGACTATGGCTACACCTTC. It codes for CSVAQGADYGYTF.

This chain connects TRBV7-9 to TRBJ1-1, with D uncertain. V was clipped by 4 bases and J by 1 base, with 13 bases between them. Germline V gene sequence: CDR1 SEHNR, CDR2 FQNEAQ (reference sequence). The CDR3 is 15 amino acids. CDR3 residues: CASSSVGIKNTEAFF. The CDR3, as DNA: TGTGCCAGCAGCTCCGTCGGGATCAAGAACACTGAAGCTTTCTTT.

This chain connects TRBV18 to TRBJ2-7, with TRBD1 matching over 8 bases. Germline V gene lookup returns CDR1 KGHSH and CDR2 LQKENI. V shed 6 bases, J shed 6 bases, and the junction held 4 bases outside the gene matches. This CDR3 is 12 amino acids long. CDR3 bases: TGTGCCAGCTCCCACGGACAGGGCGAGCAGTACTTC. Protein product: CASSHGQGEQYF.

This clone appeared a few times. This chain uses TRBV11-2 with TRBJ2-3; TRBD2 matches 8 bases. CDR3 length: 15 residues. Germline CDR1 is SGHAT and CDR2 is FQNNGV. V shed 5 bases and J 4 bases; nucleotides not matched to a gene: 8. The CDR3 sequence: CASSQSGSLADTQYF. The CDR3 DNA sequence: TGTGCCAGCAGCCAGAGCGGGAGTCTGGCAGATACGCAGTATTTT. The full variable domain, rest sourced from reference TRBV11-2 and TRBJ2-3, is EAGVAQSPRYKIIEKRQSVAFWCNPISGHATLYWYQQILGQGPKLLIQFQNNGVVDDSQLPKDRFSAERLKGVDSTLKIQPAKLEDSAVYLCASSQSGSLADTQYFGPGTRLTVL.

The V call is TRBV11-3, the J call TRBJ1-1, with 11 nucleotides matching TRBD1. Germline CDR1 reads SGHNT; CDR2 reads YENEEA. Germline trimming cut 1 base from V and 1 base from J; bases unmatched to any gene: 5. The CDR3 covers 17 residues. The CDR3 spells CASSLGDRGRENTEAFF. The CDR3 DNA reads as TGTGCCAGCAGCTTAGGGGACAGGGGGAGAGAGAACACTGAAGCTTTCTTT. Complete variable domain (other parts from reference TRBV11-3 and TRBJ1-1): EAGVVQSPRYKIIEKKQPVAFWCNPISGHNTLYWYLQNLGQGPELLIRYENEEAVDDSQLPKDRFSAERLKGVDSTLKIQPAELGDSAVYLCASSLGDRGRENTEAFFGQGTRLTVV.

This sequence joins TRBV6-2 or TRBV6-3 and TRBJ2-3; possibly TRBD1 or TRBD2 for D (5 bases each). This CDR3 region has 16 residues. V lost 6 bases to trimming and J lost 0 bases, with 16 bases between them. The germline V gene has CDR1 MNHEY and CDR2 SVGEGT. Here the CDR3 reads CASSSAGTTSTDTQYF. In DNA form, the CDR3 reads TGTGCCAGCAGCTCTGCCGGGACGACTAGCACAGATACGCAGTATTTT.

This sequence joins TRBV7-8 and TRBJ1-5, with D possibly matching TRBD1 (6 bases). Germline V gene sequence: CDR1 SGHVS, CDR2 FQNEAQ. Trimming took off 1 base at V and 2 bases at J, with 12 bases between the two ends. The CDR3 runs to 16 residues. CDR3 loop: CASSLVGRQGNQPQHF. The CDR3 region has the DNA TGTGCCAGCAGCTTAGTTGGTCGACAGGGCAATCAGCCCCAGCATTTT.

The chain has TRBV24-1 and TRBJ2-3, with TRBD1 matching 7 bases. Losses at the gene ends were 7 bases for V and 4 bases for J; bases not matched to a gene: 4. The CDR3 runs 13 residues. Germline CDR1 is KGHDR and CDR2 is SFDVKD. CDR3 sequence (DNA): TGTGCCACCAGAAAGACAGGGTCAGATACGCAGTATTTT. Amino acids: CATRKTGSDTQYF.

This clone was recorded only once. The DNA of the CDR3 is TGTGCCAGCAGTGAATCTCGGGGTCCCGAAAAACTGTTTTTT. Encoded protein: CASSESRGPEKLFF. The V gene is TRBV25-1, the J gene TRBJ1-4; D is uncertain. Between the trimmed V and J ends, which lost 1 base and 8 bases, there was a span of 11 bases. From germline, CDR1 is MGHDK and CDR2 SYGVNS. This CDR3 is built from 14 residues.

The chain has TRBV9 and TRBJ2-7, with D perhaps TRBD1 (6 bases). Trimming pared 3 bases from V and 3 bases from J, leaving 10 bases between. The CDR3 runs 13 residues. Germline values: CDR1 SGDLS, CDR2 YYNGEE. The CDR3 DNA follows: TGTGCCAGCAGCGCAAAGGACAGCTACGAGCAGTACTTC. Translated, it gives CASSAKDSYEQYF.

The CDR3 DNA is TGTGCCAGCAGTGGGGGGCGGATGAACACTGAAGCTTTCTTT. Protein sequence: CASSGGRMNTEAFF. This chain joins TRBV2 and TRBJ1-1, with D perhaps TRBD1 (6 bases). Per germline, CDR1 SNHLY and CDR2 FYNNEI. This CDR3 has 14 amino acids. Trimming pared 4 bases from V and 0 bases from J, leaving 9 bases between.

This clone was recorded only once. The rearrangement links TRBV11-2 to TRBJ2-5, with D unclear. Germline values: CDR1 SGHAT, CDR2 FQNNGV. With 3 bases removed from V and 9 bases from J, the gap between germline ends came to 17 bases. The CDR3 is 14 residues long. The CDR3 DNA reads TGTGCCAGCAGCTTCCGGAGATCCGAGAGACCCCAGTACTTC. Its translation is CASSFRRSERPQYF.

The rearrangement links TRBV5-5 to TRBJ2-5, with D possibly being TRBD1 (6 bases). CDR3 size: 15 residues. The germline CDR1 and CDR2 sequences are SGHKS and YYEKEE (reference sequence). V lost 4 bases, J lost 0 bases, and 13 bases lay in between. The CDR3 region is CASSPLQGNQETQYF. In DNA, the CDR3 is TGTGCCAGCAGCCCCCTTCAGGGGAACCAAGAGACCCAGTACTTC.